One sample yielded the 8 T cell receptor beta chains listed below, sequenced in a study of shared clonotypes between healthy human individuals (dated by TCRdb to 2020 to 2021). The library was made by the immunoSEQ multiplex PCR assay. This immuneACCESS table, as held by TCRdb, lists in-frame sequences with V and J called but not all clones. Of the missing ones, under half trace to an unresolved V gene in checked studies; the others have no known cause. The sample table shows under 600,000 clones, and approximately 95% are seen once. The ten largest clones add up to about 0.06% of the sample. Sequencing input: naive CD4+ T cells sorted from blood. The intended sense of this specimen's cell subset or site label: CD45RA+ positively selected. Receptor source: a woman in her 30s in good health.

Only one count was recorded for this clone. This chain joins TRBV7-2 and TRBJ2-7; D gene ambiguous. The V gene's germline CDR1 is SGHTA and CDR2 FQGNSA. Between the trimmed V and J ends, which lost 1 base and 6 bases, there was a span of 7 bases. The CDR3 totals 12 residues. CDR3 DNA sequence: TGTGCCAGCAGCTTAGTTCGACTCGAGCAGTACTTC. This gives the protein CASSLVRLEQYF.

The chain has TRBV10-3 and TRBJ2-7; 9 bases agree with TRBD1. The CDR3 is 13 amino acids. Germline CDR1 reads ENHRY; CDR2 reads SYGVKD. V trimming: 5 bases; J trimming: 3 bases; junction bases outside the gene matches: 2. The CDR3 loop reads CAISRDRDYEQYF. The CDR3 bases are TGTGCCATCAGTCGGGACAGGGACTACGAGCAGTACTTC.

This rearrangement joins TRBV6-5 to TRBJ1-1; D possibly corresponds to TRBD1 (5 bases). Germline assignment: CDR1 MNHEY and CDR2 SVGAGI. V lost 5 bases, J lost 5 bases, and 18 bases lay in between. This CDR3 is 15 amino acids long. The CDR3 region is CASSPDDGQSTEAFF. The CDR3 DNA reads TGTGCCAGCAGTCCGGACGACGGACAATCGACTGAAGCTTTCTTT.

Concerning this clone: Distinct nucleotide sequences in the sample also encode this CDR3. V and J are TRBV7-9 and TRBJ2-5; TRBD2 matches at 8 bases. The CDR3 sequence is 14 residues long. V lost 5 bases and J lost 2; bases outside the gene matches: 4. Per the germline V gene, CDR1 is SEHNR and CDR2 is FQNEAQ (reference sequence). DNA of the CDR3: TGTGCCAGCAGCCTTACTAGCGGACAAGAGACCCAGTACTTC. Its protein is CASSLTSGQETQYF.

This chain joins TRBV29-1 and TRBJ2-3; 8 nucleotides line up with TRBD2. Trimming took 4 bases from V and 6 from J; bases not matched to a gene: 9. The CDR3 length is 14 residues. Germline V gene data show CDR1 as SQVTM and CDR2 as ANQGSEA. CDR3 DNA sequence: TGCAGCGTTGGGGCGAGCGGGAGTTTGGATACGCAGTATTTT. Translating it yields CSVGASGSLDTQYF.

The chain has TRBV5-1 and TRBJ2-2; 9 bases line up with TRBD1. The CDR3 has 16 amino acids. The ends lost 5 bases at V and 5 bases at J; junction bases unmatched: 10. From germline, CDR1 is SGHRS and CDR2 YFSETQ. CDR3 nucleotide sequence: TGCGCCAGCAGGCCCAACAGGGGGCGTGGGACCGGGGAGCTGTTTTTT. This translates into CASRPNRGRGTGELFF.

The CDR3 loop reads CASSFYGLNTGELFF. CDR3 DNA sequence: TGTGCCAGCAGCTTTTATGGGCTGAACACCGGGGAGCTGTTTTTT. This chain connects TRBV7-2 to TRBJ2-2; no clear D. V was shortened by 3 bases and J by 1 base, with 9 bases between the two germline ends. Germline values: CDR1 SGHTA, CDR2 FQGNSA. The CDR3 runs 15 residues.

The rearrangement links TRBV28 to TRBJ1-4; TRBD1 aligns across 8 bases. This CDR3 contains 14 residues. V lost 5 bases to trimming and J lost 8 bases; unmatched junction nucleotides: 7. Germline CDR1 is MDHEN and CDR2 is SYDVKM. Here the CDR3 DNA reads TGTGCCAGCAGTGTACAGGGGGTCAGGGAAAAACTGTTTTTT. Translated: CASSVQGVREKLFF.